This entry lists 15 T cell receptor beta chains sequenced from one sample in a study of blood T cell repertoires in COVID-19 (TCRdb year 2020). The receptor library was made with the immunoSEQ multiplex PCR assay. TCRdb's version of the immuneACCESS table is confined to in-frame rearrangements and falls short of the full clone set. An unresolved V gene accounts for under half of the shortfall where checked; the remainder is of unknown origin. The sample contains about 280,000 clones, roughly 85% of them found a single time. The ten largest clones capture about 2.5% of the sample. The specimen sequenced was PBMCs or T cells enriched from blood (not recorded which). The receptors were gathered from a woman aged 50 to 60 who had recovered from COVID-19.

This sequence joins TRBV18 and TRBJ1-4; D is ambiguous. Looked up from germline, CDR1 is KGHSH and CDR2 is LQKENI. CDR3 length: 16 residues. Trimming removed 6 bases at V and 7 bases at J, with 21 bases between. The CDR3 loop is CASSPFQESRGEKLFF. In nucleotides, the CDR3 is TGTGCCAGCTCCCCCTTTCAGGAAAGTCGGGGTGAAAAACTGTTTTTT.

The chain links TRBV7-9 to TRBJ1-2, with TRBD1 matching over 9 bases. CDR3 length: 15 amino acids. Germline V gene lookup returns CDR1 SEHNR and CDR2 FQNEAQ (reference sequence). The V gene end was trimmed by 5 bases and the J gene end by 4 bases; junction bases not matched to a gene: 8. The CDR3 spells CASSATGGWGYGYTF. CDR3 coding DNA: TGTGCCAGCAGCGCTACAGGGGGCTGGGGCTATGGCTACACCTTC. The complete variable domain, with remaining parts taken from reference TRBV7-9 and TRBJ1-2, reads DTGVSQNPRHKITKRGQNVTFRCDPISEHNRLYWYRQTLGQGPEFLTYFQNEAQLEKSRLLSDRFSAERPKGSFSTLEIQRTEQGDSAMYLCASSATGGWGYGYTFGSGTRLTVV.

This chain joins TRBV5-1 and TRBJ1-2; perhaps TRBD1 as D (6 bases). This CDR3 is 14 amino acids long. The V gene lost 3 bases and the J gene lost 8 bases, with 17 bases spanning the gap. Looked up from germline, CDR1 is SGHRS and CDR2 is YFSETQ. The CDR3 loop reads CASSSLTGLEGYTF. CDR3 DNA: TGCGCCAGCAGCTCCCTAACAGGGCTGGAGGGCTACACCTTC.

V usage is TRBV2 and J usage is TRBJ2-7, with a weak D call TRBD2 (6 bases). This CDR3 comprises 16 residues. The germline V gene has CDR1 SNHLY and CDR2 FYNNEI. The V and J ends lost 6 bases and 2 bases respectively, with 20 bases between them. CDR3 residues: CASSDPGGAATYEQYF. The DNA of the CDR3 is TGTGCCAGCAGCGACCCGGGCGGGGCGGCTACCTACGAGCAGTACTTC.

The chain uses TRBV6-1 and TRBJ2-1; 12 nucleotides match TRBD2. The CDR3 covers 22 residues. Germline V gene sequence: CDR1 MNHNS, CDR2 SASEGT. V lost 2 bases and J lost 3; bases outside the gene matches: 20. Here the CDR3 DNA reads TGTGCCAGCAGTGAATATATTTCTCCTGCTAGCGGGGGGGCTGGGTTCTACAATGAGCAGTTCTTC. Encoded protein: CASSEYISPASGGAGFYNEQFF.

V is TRBV19 and J is TRBJ2-1; a possible D gene is TRBD2 (6 bases). Trimming left V 0 bases short and J 8 bases short, with 8 bases between. CDR1 LNHDA and CDR2 SQIVND come from the germline V gene (reference sequence). This CDR3 is built from 13 residues. CDR3 sequence: CASSIDREDEQFF. The CDR3 region has the DNA TGTGCCAGTAGTATAGACAGGGAGGATGAGCAGTTCTTC.

This chain joins TRBV7-2 and TRBJ2-5; 11 bases are shared with TRBD2. Trimming at V came to 0 bases and at J to 5 bases, leaving 5 bases not matched to a gene. The germline gives CDR1 SGHTA, CDR2 FQGNSA. The CDR3 contains 16 residues. The CDR3 nucleotides read TGTGCCAGCAGCTTAGCTAGCGGGAGGGCCGGGGAGACCCAGTACTTC. It specifies CASSLASGRAGETQYF.

V and J are TRBV18 and TRBJ2-5; 7 bases match TRBD1. CDR1 KGHSH and CDR2 LQKENI come from the germline V gene. Trimming at V came to 3 bases and at J to 5 bases, leaving 6 bases not matched to a gene. CDR3 length: 14 amino acids. The CDR3 nucleotides read TGTGCCAGCTCACCGCGACAGGGAAGCGAGACCCAGTACTTC. This sequence encodes CASSPRQGSETQYF.

The rearrangement joins TRBV6-5 to TRBJ1-4, with D perhaps TRBD1 (5 bases). Germline-derived CDR1 and CDR2 are MNHEY and SVGAGI. There are 12 residues in the CDR3. The V end lost 6 bases, the J end lost 8 bases, and 10 bases lay between the germline ends. The DNA for the CDR3 is TGTGCCAGCAGAGACAGACCAGAAAAACTGTTTTTT. Protein sequence: CASRDRPEKLFF.

The chain uses TRBV7-9 and TRBJ2-5; TRBD2 is a possible D gene (6 bases). The CDR3 is 14 residues long. The germline CDR1 and CDR2 sequences are SEHNR and FQNEAQ (reference sequence). V lost 2 bases to trimming and J lost 2 bases, with 9 bases between them. DNA for the CDR3: TGTGCCAGCAGCTTACGGGACTTACAAGAGACCCAGTACTTC. Translating it yields CASSLRDLQETQYF. Using reference TRBV7-9 and TRBJ2-5 for the parts outside the CDR3, the full variable domain is DTGVSQNPRHKITKRGQNVTFRCDPISEHNRLYWYRQTLGQGPEFLTYFQNEAQLEKSRLLSDRFSAERPKGSFSTLEIQRTEQGDSAMYLCASSLRDLQETQYFGPGTRLLVL.

This sequence joins TRBV5-5 and TRBJ1-1, with 7 bases matching TRBD1. With V trimmed by 4 bases and J by 5 bases, 5 bases remained unmatched. There are 13 residues in the CDR3. In germline, CDR1 is SGHKS, CDR2 YYEKEE (reference sequence). The CDR3 DNA reads as TGTGCCAGCAGCGACAGGGCGGGGACTGAAGCTTTCTTT. Its translation: CASSDRAGTEAFF.

This chain links TRBV19 with TRBJ2-7, with 9 bases fitting TRBD1. The CDR3 is 16 residues long. V lost 3 bases to trimming and J lost 2 bases; unmatched junction nucleotides: 8. The germline gives CDR1 LNHDA, CDR2 SQIVND (reference sequence). The CDR3 DNA sequence: TGTGCCAGTAGTATCAGGCGGGGGACAGGGCCCTACGAGCAGTACTTC. Amino acids: CASSIRRGTGPYEQYF. The whole variable domain, filled in from reference TRBV19 and TRBJ2-7, reads DGGITQSPKYLFRKEGQNVTLSCEQNLNHDAMYWYRQDPGQGLRLIYYSQIVNDFQKGDIAEGYSVSREKKESFPLTVTSAQKNPTAFYLCASSIRRGTGPYEQYFGPGTRLTVT.

The chain has TRBV7-9 and TRBJ2-1; 8 bases fit TRBD1. This CDR3 has 15 residues. Trimming removed 4 bases from V and 6 bases from J; junction bases left unmatched: 8. Per germline, CDR1 SEHNR and CDR2 FQNEAQ (reference sequence). The CDR3 here is CASSSYRGEFNEQFF. The CDR3 DNA follows: TGTGCCAGCAGCTCCTACAGGGGGGAGTTCAATGAGCAGTTCTTC.

With regard to this clone: A junction end diverges from the germline sequence, so it may reflect a read error. The chain joins TRBV2 to TRBJ2-7; TRBD2 matches at 11 bases. This CDR3 is built from 14 residues. The germline gives CDR1 SNHLY, CDR2 FYNNEI. The CDR3 is CVSRGTSGSYEQYF. CDR3 DNA: TGTGTCAGCAGGGGGACTAGCGGCTCCTACGAGCAGTACTTC.

The V gene is TRBV25-1, the J gene TRBJ2-1; D might be TRBD2 (5 bases). The germline V gene encodes CDR1 MGHDK and CDR2 SYGVNS. The CDR3 is 14 amino acids. The germline V and J ends were trimmed by 1 base and 10 bases, with 14 bases remaining between them. The CDR3 reads CASSEFGRVWEQFF. In DNA, the CDR3 is TGTGCCAGCAGTGAATTTGGGAGAGTTTGGGAGCAGTTCTTC. Using reference TRBV25-1 and TRBJ2-1 for the parts outside the CDR3, the full variable domain is EADIYQTPRYLVIGTGKKITLECSQTMGHDKMYWYQQDPGMELHLIHYSYGVNSTEKGDLSSESTVSRIRTEHFPLTLESARPSHTSQYLCASSEFGRVWEQFFGPGTRLTVL.